The 22 T cell receptor beta chains below all came from one sample that was sequenced in a study of regulatory T cells in long-lasting Graves disease. Time point here: newly diagnosed GD, antithyroid drugs for less than 3 months. PBMCs were the source of the RNA used for TCR sequencing. Sequencing libraries for TCR beta were prepared with iRepertoire HTBI primers and Arm-PCR of CDR3 regions. MiXCR was run by TCRdb on the multiplex PCR reads, yielding one entry per CDR3 protein. The sample includes about 540,000 distinct CDR3 sequences, about 13% of them seen just once. This sample also belongs to another study, concerning T cells in Graves' hyperthyroidism and ophthalmopathy.

The specimen was peripheral blood mononuclear cells (PBMCs), collected at new diagnosis, from a patient treated with antithyroid drugs. These receptors were obtained from a man aged 25-40 years with Graves disease.

This clonotype was detected a few times. This chain joins TRBV4-1 and TRBJ2-1; 15 bases agree with TRBD2. J was trimmed by 6 bases and V by 4 bases; bases with no gene match: 4. Germline lookup yields CDR1 MGHRA and CDR2 YSYEKL. The CDR3 spans 16 residues. The CDR3 DNA is TGCGCCAGCAGCCGATTGGGACTAGCGGGAGGCAATGAGCAGTTCTTC. Translating gives CASSRLGLAGGNEQFF.

This sequence joins TRBV19 and TRBJ2-2; D is ambiguous. CDR3 length equals 13 residues. V lost 1 base to trimming and J lost 5 bases, with 5 bases between them. Germline V lookup: CDR1 LNHDA, CDR2 SQIVND (reference sequence). CDR3 nucleotides: TGTGCCAGTAGTATAGGGGATACCGGGGAGCTGTTTTTT. Translated, it gives CASSIGDTGELFF.

CDR3 protein: CASSQAGGATNEKLFF. CDR3 bases: TGTGCCAGCAGCCAAGCGGGGGGAGCAACTAATGAAAAACTGTTTTTT. The gene calls are TRBV7-2 and TRBJ1-4; D is possibly TRBD1 (5 bases). Deletions cut 5 bases from V and 0 bases from J, with 13 bases between. CDR1 is SGHTA, CDR2 FQGNSA, per germline. The CDR3 consists of 16 residues.

This sequence joins TRBV9 and TRBJ1-2; D gene uncertain. Trimming cost V 0 bases and J 10 bases, with 7 bases left between them. The germline V gene has CDR1 SGDLS and CDR2 YYNGEE. The length of the CDR3 is 11 residues. CDR3 residues: CASSVGDDYTF. CDR3 nucleotide sequence: TGTGCCAGCAGCGTAGGAGACGACTACACCTTC.

This clonotype was seen many times. The rearrangement joins TRBV3-1 to TRBJ2-7; D gene ambiguous. The V gene lost 5 bases and the J gene lost 6 bases, with 8 bases spanning the gap. CDR3 length equals 11 residues. From germline, CDR1 is LGHDT and CDR2 YNNKEL (reference sequence). In DNA form, the CDR3 reads TGTGCCAGCAGCTCCCAGATCGAGCAGTACTTC. It encodes CASSSQIEQYF.

Many counts were recorded for this clonotype. V is TRBV7-9 and J is TRBJ1-1, with D possibly TRBD1 on 5 matching bases. The CDR3 extends over 13 amino acids. Trimming removed 1 base from V and 8 bases from J, with 11 bases in between. Per germline, CDR1 SEHNR and CDR2 FQNEAQ (reference sequence). The DNA for the CDR3 is TGTGCCAGCAGCTTAGATCAGAGGGGAGAAGCTTTCTTT. As protein: CASSLDQRGEAFF.

Ten or more counts support this clonotype. CDR3 amino acids: CASSSYWREIEQFF. The CDR3 DNA follows: TGTGCCAGCAGCTCCTACTGGCGGGAGATTGAGCAGTTCTTC. The gene calls are TRBV11-2 and TRBJ2-1, with 7 bases aligning to TRBD2. The CDR3 consists of 14 residues. Germline V gives CDR1 SGHAT, CDR2 FQNNGV. The V and J ends lost 4 bases and 9 bases, in that order; junction bases with no gene match: 9.

This clonotype has ten or more counts. The CDR3 region has the DNA TGTGCCAGCAGTTTTGTAGGAAACACCATATATTTT. Translation: CASSFVGNTIYF. The genes are TRBV6-2 or TRBV6-3 and TRBJ1-3; D gene uncertain. Per the germline V gene, CDR1 is MNHEY and CDR2 is SVGEGT. Trimming removed 4 bases from V and 4 bases from J, with 5 bases in between. This CDR3 is 12 amino acids long.

V usage is TRBV3-1 and J usage is TRBJ1-6; D may be TRBD1 (5 bases). The CDR3 has 13 residues. Germline-derived CDR1 and CDR2 are LGHDT and YNNKEL (reference sequence). V lost 4 bases and J 8 bases, leaving 9 bases between the germline ends. The CDR3 reads CASSRRGDSPLHF. CDR3 bases: TGTGCCAGCAGCCGGAGAGGGGATTCACCCCTCCACTTT.

As to this clonotype: With a far larger clone one base away, a read error is the likely cause. This rearrangement joins TRBV27 to TRBJ2-1; tentative D call: TRBD1 (7 bases). Gene TRBJ2-5 matches the end of the DNA better, so the J call may be wrong. Looked up from germline, CDR1 is MNHEY and CDR2 is SMNVEV (reference sequence). The CDR3 has 15 residues. The CDR3 region is CASSLRRDSQETQYF. DNA for the CDR3: TGTGCCAGCAGTTTACGGCGGGACAGCCAAGAGACCCAGTACTTC.

V usage is TRBV10-3 and J usage is TRBJ1-5; unclear D gene. Trimming took 3 bases from V and 4 from J, leaving 4 bases between them. The CDR3 extends over 12 amino acids. Germline V gives CDR1 ENHRY, CDR2 SYGVKD. The CDR3 reads CAISEWNQPQHF. The DNA of the CDR3 is TGTGCCATCAGTGAATGGAATCAGCCCCAGCATTTT.

Only a few counts were recorded for this clonotype. The rearrangement uses TRBV7-6 and TRBJ2-3; D not resolved. The CDR3 runs 13 residues. V lost 5 bases to trimming and J lost 6 bases, with 12 bases between them. Germline V CDR1 and CDR2: SGHVS, FNYEAQ. CDR3 amino acids: CASSQLQRDTQYF. The CDR3 DNA sequence: TGTGCCAGCAGCCAGCTGCAACGGGATACGCAGTATTTT.

This clonotype was detected ten times or more. The genes are TRBV19 and TRBJ1-5; 8 bases fit TRBD1. Trimming cost V 11 bases and J 4 bases; bases outside gene matches: 10. Per germline, CDR1 LNHDA and CDR2 SQIVND (reference sequence). The CDR3 has 14 residues. CDR3 in DNA: TGTGCCGCCGCGACCAGGGGGCCTAATCAGCCCCAGCATTTT. Translating it yields CAAATRGPNQPQHF.

The sample holds many counts of this clonotype. The chain employs TRBV30 and TRBJ2-7; D possibly corresponds to TRBD2 (6 bases). This CDR3 comprises 14 residues. Germline V gene lookup returns CDR1 GTSNPN and CDR2 SVGIG (reference sequence). V dropped 0 bases and J dropped 6 bases, with 15 bases sitting between them. DNA of the CDR3: TGTGCCTGGAGTGTACGCGGGATCGACTCCGAGCAGTACTTC. Protein product: CAWSVRGIDSEQYF.

There are many counts of this clonotype. In DNA, the CDR3 is TGTGCCAGCAGTTTAGGGAATGGGGGTAGTGGCTACACCTTC. Translated: CASSLGNGGSGYTF. This rearrangement joins TRBV12-3 or TRBV12-4 to TRBJ1-2; TRBD1 might be the D (5 bases). The CDR3 is 14 amino acids. The V end lost 1 base, the J end lost 7 bases, and 13 bases lay between the germline ends.

This clonotype was seen repeatedly, ten times or more. The CDR3 DNA reads as TGCGCCAGCAGGGACGGGTCCTTCACAGATACGCAGTATTTT. This translates into CASRDGSFTDTQYF. The chain has TRBV5-1 and TRBJ2-3; no reliable D call. In germline, CDR1 is SGHRS, CDR2 YFSETQ. V was pared by 5 bases and J by 2 bases, with 12 bases between. The CDR3 length is 14 residues.

This clonotype was found a few times. The chain links TRBV19 to TRBJ2-3, with 7 positions matching TRBD1. Germline values: CDR1 LNHDA, CDR2 SQIVND (reference sequence). Germline trimming cut 11 bases from V and 3 bases from J; bases unmatched to any gene: 14. This CDR3 comprises 15 residues. The CDR3 is CAARGRDRETDTQYF. The CDR3 DNA reads as TGTGCCGCTCGAGGCCGGGACAGAGAGACAGATACGCAGTATTTT.

This clonotype came up many times. The chain links TRBV7-2 to TRBJ1-2; D is unresolved. The V gene's germline CDR1 is SGHTA and CDR2 FQGNSA. V lost 7 bases and J lost 3, with 18 bases in between. CDR3 size: 15 residues. The CDR3 coding sequence is TGTGCCAGCAAGGGTGGAAGTGGGCTCTACTATGGCTACACCTTC. Protein: CASKGGSGLYYGYTF.

There are many counts of this clonotype. The gene calls are TRBV7-8 and TRBJ2-3; D is undetermined. The CDR3 has 16 amino acids. V was clipped by 2 bases and J by 0 bases, with 12 bases between them. The germline V gene encodes CDR1 SGHVS and CDR2 FQNEAQ. DNA for the CDR3: TGTGCCAGCAGCTTAAGGACGGGTCCTAGCACAGATACGCAGTATTTT. This sequence encodes CASSLRTGPSTDTQYF.

At least ten counts were recorded for this clonotype. The chain couples TRBV18 to TRBJ1-2, with D possibly matching TRBD1 (5 bases). CDR1 is KGHSH and CDR2 is LQKENI in the germline V gene. V lost 1 base, J lost 8 bases, and 11 bases lay in between. The CDR3 runs 13 residues. The CDR3 is CASSPRGERGYTF. The CDR3 nucleotides are TGTGCCAGCTCACCACGGGGGGAGCGAGGCTACACCTTC.

This clonotype was detected many times. The chain recombines TRBV7-9 with TRBJ2-7; D assignment may be TRBD1 or TRBD2 (6 bases each). The length of the CDR3 is 12 residues. V lost 3 bases, J lost 7 bases, and 10 bases lay in between. Germline V gene lookup returns CDR1 SEHNR and CDR2 FQNEAQ (reference sequence). This CDR3 is CASSLGGWEQYF. DNA of the CDR3: TGTGCCAGCAGCTTGGGGGGCTGGGAGCAGTACTTC.

The rearrangement links TRBV29-1 to TRBJ2-5, with D unresolved. The CDR3 totals 14 residues. Per the germline V gene, CDR1 is SQVTM and CDR2 is ANQGSEA. CDR3 protein: CSAISDPFYKTQYF. In nucleotides, the CDR3 is TGCAGTGCTATCTCGGACCCCTTTTACAAGACCCAGTACTTC.